These 31 T cell receptor beta chains share one sample of origin, sequenced in a study of a mutant IDH1 vaccine in newly diagnosed glioma. Their cognate antigens are unknown. Measured with immunoSEQ multiplex PCR; TCRdb has only the in-frame clones, and not every one. The sample has around 49,000 clones; around 80% are singletons. Time point indicated: week 5, during vaccination. A single vaccine dose contained 300 ug of mutant IDH1 20-mer peptide, and topical imiquimod was used with it. Specimen: PBMCs, collected from a glioma patient whose treatment included an IDH1 peptide vaccine. Source of these receptors: a man in his fifties with glioma.

The chain is built from TRBV7-9 and TRBJ2-7, with TRBD2 as a possible D gene (5 bases). There are 14 residues in the CDR3. Between the trimmed V and J ends, which lost 3 bases and 0 bases, there was a span of 9 bases. Per germline, CDR1 SEHNR and CDR2 FQNEAQ (reference sequence). The DNA for the CDR3 is TGTGCCAGCAGCTTTAGCGCGAGCTCCTACGAGCAGTACTTC. It specifies CASSFSASSYEQYF. Looking up the rest from reference TRBV7-9 and TRBJ2-7 gives the full variable domain: DTGVSQNPRHKITKRGQNVTFRCDPISEHNRLYWYRQTLGQGPEFLTYFQNEAQLEKSRLLSDRFSAERPKGSFSTLEIQRTEQGDSAMYLCASSFSASSYEQYFGPGTRLTVT.

This chain links TRBV13 with TRBJ2-7; D remains unclear. CDR1 and CDR2 (germline): PRHDT, FYEKMQ (reference sequence). The germline V and J ends were trimmed by 2 bases and 1 base, with 18 bases remaining between them. The CDR3 consists of 17 residues. CDR3 residues: CASSLLVGRASSYEQYF. In DNA form, the CDR3 reads TGTGCCAGCAGCTTACTGGTGGGCAGAGCTTCGTCCTACGAGCAGTACTTC.

In nucleotides, the CDR3 is TGTGCCAGCAGCGACAAGGGAGGGACGGCGGACACTGAAGCTTTCTTT. Encoded protein: CASSDKGGTADTEAFF. This rearrangement joins TRBV7-2 to TRBJ1-1, with a weak D call TRBD1 (5 bases). Trimming stripped 5 bases from V and 3 bases from J, with 19 bases between. Germline V gene lookup returns CDR1 SGHTA and CDR2 FQGNSA. The CDR3 is 16 residues long.

The gene calls are TRBV28 and TRBJ1-1; no definite D call. Germline V gene sequence: CDR1 MDHEN, CDR2 SYDVKM. V was cut by 5 bases and J by 1 base, with 5 bases left in between. The CDR3 has 12 amino acids. The CDR3 sequence is CASSLENTEAFF. The DNA of the CDR3 is TGTGCCAGCAGTCTCGAGAACACTGAAGCTTTCTTT.

This clone was seen a few times. The chain combines TRBV6-6 with TRBJ1-5; TRBD1 might be the D (5 bases). Germline V gives CDR1 MNHNY, CDR2 SVGAGI (reference sequence). This CDR3 has 13 residues. Trimming left V 11 bases short and J 5 bases short, with 16 bases between. The CDR3 sequence: CACRWGRDQPQHF. In DNA form, the CDR3 reads TGTGCCTGTCGGTGGGGACGCGATCAGCCCCAGCATTTT.

The gene calls are TRBV5-6 and TRBJ2-1, with D possibly matching TRBD1 (6 bases). Trimming pared 4 bases from V and 1 base from J, leaving 15 bases between. The CDR3 extends over 16 amino acids. Germline assignment: CDR1 SGHDT and CDR2 YYEEEE. The CDR3 sequence: CASSRTGLGSYNEQFF. The CDR3 region has the DNA TGTGCCAGCAGCCGTACAGGGTTGGGGTCCTACAATGAGCAGTTCTTC.

The chain joins TRBV6-5 to TRBJ1-1; 7 nucleotides match TRBD1. Germline CDR1 and CDR2: MNHEY and SVGAGI. V gave up 5 bases and J gave up 11 bases; unmatched junction bases: 5. The CDR3 loop spans 11 amino acids. CDR3 DNA: TGTGCCAGCAGTACAGGGGAGTCGGCTTTCTTT. Its protein is CASSTGESAFF.

This sequence joins TRBV30 and TRBJ2-1, with D perhaps TRBD1 (6 bases). The CDR3 consists of 15 residues. Trimming pared 3 bases from V and 7 bases from J, leaving 19 bases between. CDR1 and CDR2 (germline): GTSNPN, SVGIG (reference sequence). CDR3 in amino acids: CAWRKPGVGRNEQFF. The CDR3, as DNA: TGTGCCTGGAGAAAACCAGGGGTAGGAAGGAATGAGCAGTTCTTC.

The chain joins TRBV7-9 to TRBJ2-7; TRBD1 matches at 9 bases. Germline trimming cut 4 bases from V and 6 bases from J; bases unmatched to any gene: 7. Germline V gene data show CDR1 as SEHNR and CDR2 as FQNEAQ (reference sequence). CDR3 size: 14 residues. The CDR3 spells CASSSGTGSTEQYF. In DNA, the CDR3 is TGTGCCAGCAGCTCCGGGACAGGGAGTACCGAGCAGTACTTC.

The rearrangement links TRBV6-6 to TRBJ2-1; 11 bases align to TRBD1. V was pared by 1 base and J by 6 bases, with 2 bases of the junction left unmatched. The CDR3 consists of 15 residues. Looked up from germline, CDR1 is MNHNY and CDR2 is SVGAGI (reference sequence). As DNA, the CDR3 is TGTGCCAGCAGTTACTGGGACAGGGGGGGCAATGAGCAGTTCTTC. This codes for CASSYWDRGGNEQFF.

This clone has only a few counts. The rearrangement links TRBV27 to TRBJ1-6; 9 bases match TRBD1. This CDR3 is 19 amino acids long. The trim removed 6 bases at V and 4 bases at J, leaving 16 bases unmatched. The germline V gene has CDR1 MNHEY and CDR2 SMNVEV (reference sequence). CDR3 loop: CASSPGQGYTRFYNSPLHF. CDR3 bases: TGTGCCAGCAGCCCCGGACAGGGGTACACCCGATTTTATAATTCACCCCTCCACTTT.

The chain employs TRBV5-1 and TRBJ2-7; D is unclear. Deletions cut 3 bases from V and 4 bases from J, with 5 bases between. The CDR3 extends over 11 amino acids. Germline V gene data show CDR1 as SGHRS and CDR2 as YFSETQ. For the CDR3, the DNA is TGCGCCAGCAGCTCCCTTTACGAGCAGTACTTC. Residues: CASSSLYEQYF.

The gene calls are TRBV28 and TRBJ2-1; D is perhaps TRBD1 (5 bases). This CDR3 contains 13 residues. Germline V gene sequence: CDR1 MDHEN, CDR2 SYDVKM. Trimming left V 6 bases short and J 8 bases short, with 14 bases between. CDR3 residues: CASRGLPRDEQFF. The CDR3, as DNA: TGTGCCAGCAGGGGGCTACCCAGGGATGAGCAGTTCTTC.

J is TRBJ1-1 and V is TRBV6-1; D gene uncertain. The CDR3 consists of 15 residues. Trimming cost V 4 bases and J 1 base, with 13 bases left between them. Germline CDR1 MNHNS, CDR2 SASEGT. Here the CDR3 DNA reads TGTGCCAGCAGTGTTGCGTTCGGGAGGAACACTGAAGCTTTCTTT. This codes for CASSVAFGRNTEAFF.

The V and J genes are TRBV7-9 and TRBJ1-2; the D gene is possibly TRBD1 (6 bases). CDR1 and CDR2 from the germline V gene are SEHNR and FQNEAQ (reference sequence). V lost 5 bases and J lost 4, with 20 bases in between. The CDR3 loop spans 16 amino acids. The CDR3 protein is CASSRDRGARVYGYTF. In DNA, the CDR3 is TGTGCCAGCAGCCGGGATAGGGGGGCGCGGGTCTATGGCTACACCTTC.

The chain recombines TRBV7-2 with TRBJ1-1, with D unresolved. The CDR3 contains 14 residues. The germline V gene encodes CDR1 SGHTA and CDR2 FQGNSA. Trimming took 5 bases from V and 5 from J, leaving 15 bases between them. This chain's CDR3 is CASSAIFLATEAFF. Here the CDR3 DNA reads TGTGCCAGCAGCGCCATCTTCCTGGCGACTGAAGCTTTCTTT.

The chain couples TRBV5-1 to TRBJ2-1; 7 bases are shared with TRBD1. The trim removed 0 bases at V and 1 base at J, leaving 4 bases unmatched. Germline V gene lookup returns CDR1 SGHRS and CDR2 YFSETQ. This CDR3 contains 16 residues. The CDR3 nucleotides read TGCGCCAGCAGCTTGGCCGGGGACAGTTCCTACAATGAGCAGTTCTTC. It specifies CASSLAGDSSYNEQFF.

The chain couples TRBV9 to TRBJ2-7; D not certain. Germline values: CDR1 SGDLS, CDR2 YYNGEE. V was shortened by 0 bases and J by 0 bases, with 7 bases between the two germline ends. The CDR3 sequence is 14 residues long. The CDR3 nucleotides read TGTGCCAGCAGCGTAGGCACCAACTCCTACGAGCAGTACTTC. Amino acids: CASSVGTNSYEQYF.

The chain carries TRBV9 and TRBJ1-5; D is undetermined. The length of the CDR3 is 15 residues. Germline assignment: CDR1 SGDLS and CDR2 YYNGEE. Trimming took 0 bases from V and 0 from J, leaving 7 bases between them. As DNA, the CDR3 is TGTGCCAGCAGCGTAGGAGAGCTTAGCAATCAGCCCCAGCATTTT. Translated, it gives CASSVGELSNQPQHF. The entire variable domain, with the rest obtained from reference TRBV9 and TRBJ1-5, is as follows: DSGVTQTPKHLITATGQRVTLRCSPRSGDLSVYWYQQSLDQGLQFLIQYYNGEERAKGNILERFSAQQFPDLHSELNLSSLELGDSALYFCASSVGELSNQPQHFGDGTRLSIL.

The V gene is TRBV11-3, the J gene TRBJ2-2, with 10 bases fitting TRBD2. After removal of 4 bases from V and 2 bases from J, the junction contained 4 bases not matched to a gene. From germline, CDR1 is SGHNT and CDR2 YENEEA. This CDR3 has 16 residues. CDR3 nucleotides: TGTGCCAGCAGCTGGACTAGCGGCTCAAACACCGGGGAGCTGTTTTTT. This encodes CASSWTSGSNTGELFF.

The V call is TRBV14, the J call TRBJ2-7; unclear D gene. The CDR3 sequence is 12 residues long. V was cut by 1 base and J by 4 bases, with 5 bases left in between. Germline loops: CDR1 SGHDN, CDR2 FVKESK. CDR3 region: CASSQVRYEQYF. The CDR3 region has the DNA TGTGCCAGCAGCCAAGTTCGGTACGAGCAGTACTTC.

This clone has just a few counts. The gene calls are TRBV29-1 and TRBJ2-2, with D uncertain. This CDR3 has 13 residues. With 4 bases removed from V and 1 base from J, the gap between germline ends came to 7 bases. Germline V lookup: CDR1 SQVTM, CDR2 ANQGSEA. Here the CDR3 DNA reads TGCAGCGTTGTCGGGCAGAACACCGGGGAGCTGTTTTTT. Amino acid sequence: CSVVGQNTGELFF.

This clone was recorded a few times. The chain combines TRBV30 with TRBJ2-3; D ambiguous. The CDR3 is 12 residues long. V was trimmed by 0 bases and J by 4 bases, leaving 5 bases between them. From germline, CDR1 is GTSNPN and CDR2 SVGIG (reference sequence). This chain's CDR3 is CAWSVPPDTQYF. DNA for the CDR3: TGTGCCTGGAGTGTACCCCCAGATACGCAGTATTTT.

Written as DNA, the CDR3 is TGTGCCAGCAGATTAGAAAACACCGGGGAGCTGTTTTTT. As protein: CASRLENTGELFF. The V gene is TRBV5-4, the J gene TRBJ2-2; D is ambiguous. The V gene lost 5 bases and the J gene lost 2 bases, with 7 bases spanning the gap. The CDR3 has 13 amino acids. Germline V lookup: CDR1 SGHNT, CDR2 YYREEE (reference sequence).

The genes are TRBV10-3 and TRBJ1-5; TRBD1 aligns across 10 bases. V trimming: 6 bases; J trimming: 7 bases; junction bases outside the gene matches: 3. This CDR3 region has 13 residues. Looked up from germline, CDR1 is ENHRY and CDR2 is SYGVKD. CDR3 amino acids: CAISPTGGQPQHF. As DNA, the CDR3 is TGTGCCATCAGCCCGACAGGGGGCCAGCCCCAGCATTTT.

The CDR3 nucleotides read TGTGCCAGCTCACCACCGGGAGCCTCCTACAATGAGCAGTTCTTC. Its protein is CASSPPGASYNEQFF. V usage is TRBV18 and J usage is TRBJ2-1; TRBD2 is a possible D gene (5 bases). CDR1 is KGHSH, CDR2 LQKENI, per germline. The V gene lost 0 bases and the J gene lost 0 bases, with 6 bases spanning the gap. The CDR3 is made up of 15 amino acids.

This clone has a handful of counts. This chain connects TRBV5-1 to TRBJ1-4, with D possibly matching TRBD1 (5 bases). The CDR3 totals 17 residues. Germline loops: CDR1 SGHRS, CDR2 YFSETQ. Trimming removed 0 bases at V and 3 bases at J, with 15 bases between. The CDR3 bases are TGCGCCAGCAGCTTGGAGACAGCAGTTGGTCCTAATGAAAAACTGTTTTTT. As protein: CASSLETAVGPNEKLFF.

CDR3 in amino acids: CASSLEGFTGGYTF. The CDR3 DNA is TGTGCCAGCAGCTTAGAGGGGTTTACGGGGGGCTACACCTTC. The chain combines TRBV7-8 with TRBJ1-2; D perhaps matches TRBD1 (5 bases). The V end lost 1 base, the J end lost 8 bases, and 14 bases lay between the germline ends. The germline V gene encodes CDR1 SGHVS and CDR2 FQNEAQ. The CDR3 consists of 14 residues.

The CDR3 DNA sequence: TGTGCCAGCAGCCCGGGAAGGGGAAGGACTGAAGCTTTCTTT. Translation: CASSPGRGRTEAFF. This chain connects TRBV5-4 to TRBJ1-1; D perhaps matches TRBD1 (5 bases). The germline CDR1 and CDR2 sequences are SGHNT and YYREEE (reference sequence). Trimming pared 4 bases from V and 5 bases from J, leaving 15 bases between. The CDR3 runs to 14 residues.

This chain joins TRBV29-1 and TRBJ1-5; 7 positions match TRBD1. Germline CDR1 SQVTM, CDR2 ANQGSEA. V lost 4 bases, J lost 5 bases, and 5 bases stayed unmatched. CDR3 length equals 13 residues. DNA for the CDR3: TGCAGCGTTGGACAGGGCGGGGATCAGCCCCAGCATTTT. Protein product: CSVGQGGDQPQHF.

This clone came up a few times. The rearrangement joins TRBV30 to TRBJ2-7; maybe TRBD1 (5 bases). CDR3 length: 12 amino acids. Trimming took off 8 bases at V and 2 bases at J, with 13 bases between the two ends. Germline V gene sequence: CDR1 GTSNPN, CDR2 SVGIG (reference sequence). The CDR3 DNA reads as TGTGCCGGGCAGGCAGGGACCTACGAGCAGTACTTC. Translating it yields CAGQAGTYEQYF.